This TCR beta chain was profiled in a study of T cell repertoires in cytomegalovirus infection. CDR3 size: 14 residues. Germline values: CDR1 ENHRY, CDR2 SYGVKD. Trimming shortened V by 3 bases and J by 8 bases, and 16 bases separated the two germline ends. Regarding this clonotype: The antigen remains unidentified.

MiXCR was run by TCRdb on the reads, yielding one entry per CDR3 protein. The sample includes hundreds of thousands of distinct CDR3 sequences, 35% of them seen just once. Study-wide findings and caveats: Using cumulative public TCR beta family frequency, the authors identified those who carried CMV together with the relevant HLA.

The chain links TRBV10-3 to TRBJ1-2; tentative D call: TRBD1 (5 bases). This clonotype originated in a human donor in good health (CMV status not recorded). Some clones in this sample may be carry-over from other donors' samples. Material: PBMCs. CDR3 amino acids: CAISDWDRARGYTF. CDR3 coding DNA: TGTGCCATCAGTGACTGGGACCGAGCTCGGGGCTACACCTTC.